Following are 2 T cell receptor beta chains from one sample sequenced in a study of blood T cell repertoires in COVID-19. The method was immunoSEQ multiplex PCR; TCRdb's version includes in-frame clones alone and lacks a portion of them. The data hold about 270,000 clones, with roughly 86% observed a single time. The sequenced sample was peripheral blood. All receptors derive from a woman in her forties or fifties with acute or convalescent COVID-19.

This clone has a handful of counts. CDR3 loop: CASSGRGLLSSYNEQFF. For the CDR3, the DNA is TGTGCCAGCAGTGGACGGGGACTGCTGAGCTCCTACAATGAGCAGTTCTTC. The chain joins TRBV28 to TRBJ2-1; TRBD2 might be the D (6 bases). The CDR3 loop spans 17 amino acids. V was pared by 5 bases and J by 0 bases, with 17 bases between. Germline V gene lookup returns CDR1 MDHEN and CDR2 SYDVKM.

The genes are TRBV24-1 and TRBJ2-1, with 7 bases lining up with TRBD1. V shed 5 bases and J 6 bases; nucleotides not matched to a gene: 9. The CDR3 length is 15 residues. Germline values: CDR1 KGHDR, CDR2 SFDVKD. DNA of the CDR3: TGTGCCACCAGTGGGGGGACAGTTGCTTCCAATGAGCAGTTCTTC. Translating it yields CATSGGTVASNEQFF.